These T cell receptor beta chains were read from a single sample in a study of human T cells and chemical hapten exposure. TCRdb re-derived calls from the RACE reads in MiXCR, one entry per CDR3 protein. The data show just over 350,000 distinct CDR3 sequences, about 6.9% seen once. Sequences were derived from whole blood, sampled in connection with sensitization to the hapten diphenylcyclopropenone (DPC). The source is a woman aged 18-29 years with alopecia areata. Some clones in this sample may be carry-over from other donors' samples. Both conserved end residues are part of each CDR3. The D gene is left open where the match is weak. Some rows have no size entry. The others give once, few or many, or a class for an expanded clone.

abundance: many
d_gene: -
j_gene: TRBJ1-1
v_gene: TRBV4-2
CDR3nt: TGTGCCAGCAGCACTGACTCCGGCGGGGACACTGAAGCTTTCTTT
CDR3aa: CASSTDSGGDTEAFF

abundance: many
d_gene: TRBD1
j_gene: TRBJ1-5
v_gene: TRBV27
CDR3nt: TGTGCCAGCAGTCCAACGACAGGGTGGAATCAGCCCCAGCATTTT
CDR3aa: CASSPTTGWNQPQHF

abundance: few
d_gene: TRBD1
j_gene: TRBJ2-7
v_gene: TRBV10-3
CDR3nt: TGTGCCATCACTGGACAGGGGACCTACGAGCAGTACTTC
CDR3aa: CAITGQGTYEQYF

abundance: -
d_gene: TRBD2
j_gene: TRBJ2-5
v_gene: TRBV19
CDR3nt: TGTGCCAGTAGTATGACTAGCGGGGGGGACCAAGAGACCCAGTACTTC
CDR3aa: CASSMTSGGDQETQYF

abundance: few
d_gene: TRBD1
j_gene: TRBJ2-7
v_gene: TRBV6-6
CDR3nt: TGTGCCAGCAGTGATAGACAGGGCCTCCTCTACGAGCAGTACTTC
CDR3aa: CASSDRQGLLYEQYF

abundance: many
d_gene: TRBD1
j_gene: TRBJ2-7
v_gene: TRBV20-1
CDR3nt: TGCAGTGCTAGTGGGGACAGGGATTTCCACGAGCAGTACTTC
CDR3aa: CSASGDRDFHEQYF

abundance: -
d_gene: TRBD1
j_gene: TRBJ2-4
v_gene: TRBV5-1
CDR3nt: TGCGCCAGCAGCTTTACCGGGACAGGAAACAACCAGGACTTC
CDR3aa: CASSFTGTGNNQDF

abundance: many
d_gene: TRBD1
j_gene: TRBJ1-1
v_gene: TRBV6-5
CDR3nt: TGTGCCAGCAGTTCCTTTCTTGGGACAGGGAGCACTGAAGCTTTCTTT
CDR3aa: CASSSFLGTGSTEAFF

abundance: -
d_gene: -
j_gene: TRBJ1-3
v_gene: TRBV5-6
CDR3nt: TGTGCCAGCAGCTTGGTGCGGCAGGGTGGAAACACCATATATTTT
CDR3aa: CASSLVRQGGNTIYF

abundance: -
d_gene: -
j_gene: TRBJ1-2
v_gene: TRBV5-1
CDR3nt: TGCGCCAGCAGCTTGGAGGGGCAAGCTAACTATGGCTACACCTTC
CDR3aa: CASSLEGQANYGYTF

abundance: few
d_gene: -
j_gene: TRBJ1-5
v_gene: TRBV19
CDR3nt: TGTGCCACCAGTCTCTACCTCAGGGGCCAATATAGCAATCAGCCCCAGCATTTT
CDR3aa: CATSLYLRGQYSNQPQHF

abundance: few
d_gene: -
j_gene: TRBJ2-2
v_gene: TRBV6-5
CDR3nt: TGTGCCAGCACGGGCTTAGGCGGGGAGCTGTTTTTT
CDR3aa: CASTGLGGELFF

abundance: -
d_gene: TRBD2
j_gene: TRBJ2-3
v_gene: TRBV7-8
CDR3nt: TGTGCCAGCAGCTTCCGAATAGCGGGGTACACAGATACGCAGTATTTT
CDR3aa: CASSFRIAGYTDTQYF

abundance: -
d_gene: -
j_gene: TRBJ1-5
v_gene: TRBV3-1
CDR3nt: TGTGCCAGCAGCCCTTCCCCCGGGGGTCAACAGCCCCAGCATTTT
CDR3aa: CASSPSPGGQQPQHF

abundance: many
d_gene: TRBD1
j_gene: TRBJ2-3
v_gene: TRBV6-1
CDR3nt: TGTGCCACCCACAGGGGAACTAGCACAGATACGCAGTATTTT
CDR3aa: CATHRGTSTDTQYF

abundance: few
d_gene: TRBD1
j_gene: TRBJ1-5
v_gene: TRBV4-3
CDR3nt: TGCGCCAGCAGCCAAGATCTGGGACAGGCAGATCAGCCCCAGCATTTT
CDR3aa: CASSQDLGQADQPQHF

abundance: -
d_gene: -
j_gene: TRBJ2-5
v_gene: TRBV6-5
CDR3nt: TGTGCCAGCAGGGTTGAGGGGGTAGAGACCCAGTACTTC
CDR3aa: CASRVEGVETQYF

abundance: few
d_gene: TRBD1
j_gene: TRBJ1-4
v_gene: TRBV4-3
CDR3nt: TGCGCCAGCAGCCAGACAACAGGACAGGGTTTCGAAAAACTGTTTTTT
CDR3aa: CASSQTTGQGFEKLFF

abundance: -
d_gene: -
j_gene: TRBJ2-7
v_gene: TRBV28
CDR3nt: TGTGCCAGCAGTTCACCCGGACAGGCGGGGGAGCAGTACTTC
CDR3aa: CASSSPGQAGEQYF

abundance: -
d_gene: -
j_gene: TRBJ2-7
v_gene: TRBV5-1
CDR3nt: TGCGCCAGCAGCTTGCAGACGGCAGGGCGGGCCGTGCAGTACTTC
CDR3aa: CASSLQTAGRAVQYF

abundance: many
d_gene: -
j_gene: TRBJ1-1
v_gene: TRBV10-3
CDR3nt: TGTGCCATCTCGGACGGTATGAACACTGAAGCTTTCTTT
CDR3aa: CAISDGMNTEAFF

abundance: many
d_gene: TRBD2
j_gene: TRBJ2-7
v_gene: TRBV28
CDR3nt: TGTGCCAGCAGACCGGGACTAGCGGGGGGGTACGAGCAGTACTTC
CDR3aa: CASRPGLAGGYEQYF

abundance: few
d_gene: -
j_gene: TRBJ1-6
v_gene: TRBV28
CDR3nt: TGTGCCAGCAGTAGATTCTATAATTCACCCCTCCACTTT
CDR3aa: CASSRFYNSPLHF

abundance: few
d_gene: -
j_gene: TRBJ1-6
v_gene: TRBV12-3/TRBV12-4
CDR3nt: TGTGCCAGCCGCCTACTAAGCTTCCGTTCACCCCTCCACTTT
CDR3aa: CASRLLSFRSPLHF

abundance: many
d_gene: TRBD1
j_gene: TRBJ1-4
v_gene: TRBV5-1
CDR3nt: TGCGCCAGCAGCGAAGAACAGGGGGCGGCTAATGAAAAACTGTTTTTT
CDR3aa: CASSEEQGAANEKLFF

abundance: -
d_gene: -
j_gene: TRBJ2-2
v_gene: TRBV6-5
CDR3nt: TGTGCCAGCAGTTACCTAGTAGGGTCCGGGGAGCTGTTTTTT
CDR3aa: CASSYLVGSGELFF

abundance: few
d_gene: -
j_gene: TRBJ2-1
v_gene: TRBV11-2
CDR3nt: TGTGCCAGCAGCTTAGAACCGGGGCTCGCCTACAATGAGCAGTTCTTC
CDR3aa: CASSLEPGLAYNEQFF

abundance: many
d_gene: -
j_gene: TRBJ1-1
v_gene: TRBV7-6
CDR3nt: TGTGCCAGCAGCTTATCGGAGACTGAAGCTTTCTTT
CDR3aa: CASSLSETEAFF

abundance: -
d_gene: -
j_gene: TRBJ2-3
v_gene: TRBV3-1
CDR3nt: TGTGCCAGCAGCCAGGACCTGCGGGTCTTAACCCCCGCAGGTACGCAGTATTTT
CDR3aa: CASSQDLRVLTPAGTQYF

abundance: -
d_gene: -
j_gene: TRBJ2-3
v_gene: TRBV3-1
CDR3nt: TGTGCCAGCAGCCAAGGACTAAATACGCAGTATTTT
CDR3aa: CASSQGLNTQYF

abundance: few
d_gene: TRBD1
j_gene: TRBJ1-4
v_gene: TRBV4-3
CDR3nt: TGCGCCAGCAGCCAAGACCGGGACAGGGGGCGGATTAATGAAAAACTGTTTTTT
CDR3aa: CASSQDRDRGRINEKLFF

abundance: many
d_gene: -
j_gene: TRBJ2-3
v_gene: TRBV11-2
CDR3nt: TGTGCCAGCAGCTTAGGAGGGCCAGATACGCAGTATTTT
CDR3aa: CASSLGGPDTQYF

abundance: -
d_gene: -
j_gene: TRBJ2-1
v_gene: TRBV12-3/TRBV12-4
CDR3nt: TGTGCCAGCAGCCAGGACCCTGACCCCTACAATGAGCAGTTCTTC
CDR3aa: CASSQDPDPYNEQFF

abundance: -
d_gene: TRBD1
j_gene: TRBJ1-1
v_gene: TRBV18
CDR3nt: TGTGCCAGCTCAGGGATCCGACAGGGCACTGAAGCTTTCTTT
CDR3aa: CASSGIRQGTEAFF

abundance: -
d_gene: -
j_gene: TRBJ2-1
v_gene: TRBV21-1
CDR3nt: TGTGCCAGCAGCAAACGTACGAGGGCAGGGGGGCACAATGAGCAGTTCTTC
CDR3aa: CASSKRTRAGGHNEQFF

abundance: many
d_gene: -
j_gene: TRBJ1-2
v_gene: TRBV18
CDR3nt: TGTGCCAGCTCACCAGACAGATTCTCCAGCTATGGCTACACCTTC
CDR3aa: CASSPDRFSSYGYTF

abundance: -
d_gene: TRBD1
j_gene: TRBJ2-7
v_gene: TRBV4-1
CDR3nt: TGCGCCAGCAGCCACCTAGGCGGACAGGCCCCGTACGTCTACGAGCAGTACTTC
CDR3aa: CASSHLGGQAPYVYEQYF

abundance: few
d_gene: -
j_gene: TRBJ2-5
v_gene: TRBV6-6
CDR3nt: TGTGCCAGCAGTTACCGGGACGGGCAAGAGACCCAGTACTTC
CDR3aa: CASSYRDGQETQYF

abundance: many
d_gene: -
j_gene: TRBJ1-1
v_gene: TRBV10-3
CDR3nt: TGTGCCATCAGGCAGGCTATTCTGAACACTGAAGCTTTCTTT
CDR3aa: CAIRQAILNTEAFF

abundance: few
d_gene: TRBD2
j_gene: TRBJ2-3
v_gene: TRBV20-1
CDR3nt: TGCAGTGCATCGCGAGCGGGGGGGAGCACAGATACGCAGTATTTT
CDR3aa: CSASRAGGSTDTQYF

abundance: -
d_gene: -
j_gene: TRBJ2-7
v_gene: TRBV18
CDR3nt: TGTGCCAGCTCACTTGCCGGGCCCGGTGCCGGAGAGCAGTACTTC
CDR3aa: CASSLAGPGAGEQYF

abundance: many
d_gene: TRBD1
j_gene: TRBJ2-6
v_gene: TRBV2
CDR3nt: TGTGCCAGCACCTCGGACAGGGGGCGTGGGGCCAACGTCCTGACTTTC
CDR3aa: CASTSDRGRGANVLTF

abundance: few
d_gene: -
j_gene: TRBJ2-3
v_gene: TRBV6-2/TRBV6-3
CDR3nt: TGTGCCAGCAGTGACAGGGACTTCAGCACAGATACGCAGTATTTT
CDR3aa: CASSDRDFSTDTQYF

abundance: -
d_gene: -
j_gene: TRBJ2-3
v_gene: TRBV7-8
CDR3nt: TGTGCCAGCAGTCCGAATAGGTTCCAAACAGATACGCAGTATTTT
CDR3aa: CASSPNRFQTDTQYF

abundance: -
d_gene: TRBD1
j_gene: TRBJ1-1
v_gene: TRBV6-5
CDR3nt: TGTGCCAGCAGTTACGTAATGACAGGGTTGAACACTGAAGCTTTCTTT
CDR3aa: CASSYVMTGLNTEAFF

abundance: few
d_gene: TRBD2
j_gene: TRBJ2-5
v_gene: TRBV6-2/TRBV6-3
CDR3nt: TGTGCCAGCAGTCGGCGGACTAGCGTTGAGCAAGAGACCCAGTACTTC
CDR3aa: CASSRRTSVEQETQYF

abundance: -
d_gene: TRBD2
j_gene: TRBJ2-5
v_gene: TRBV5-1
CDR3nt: TGCGCCAGCAGCTTAGGGACTAGCGAGAGGGAGACCCAGTACTTC
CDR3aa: CASSLGTSERETQYF

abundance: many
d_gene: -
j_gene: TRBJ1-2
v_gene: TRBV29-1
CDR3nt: TGCAGCGTCGCGTCAGGCCAATTCAACTATGGCTACACCTTC
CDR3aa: CSVASGQFNYGYTF

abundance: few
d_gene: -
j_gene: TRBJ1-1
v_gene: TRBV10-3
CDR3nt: TGTGCCATCAGTGAGTCGGCAGGCGTTCTCAACACTGAAGCTTTCTTT
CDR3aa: CAISESAGVLNTEAFF

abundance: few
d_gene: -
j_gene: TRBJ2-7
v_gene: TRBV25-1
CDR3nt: TGTGCCAGCAGTCCCGGGGCGAGCTCCTACGAGCAGTACTTC
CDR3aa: CASSPGASSYEQYF

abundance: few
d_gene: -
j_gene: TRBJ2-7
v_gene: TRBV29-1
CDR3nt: TGCAGCGTCAAAAGACAAGACTACGAGCAGTACTTC
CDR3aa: CSVKRQDYEQYF

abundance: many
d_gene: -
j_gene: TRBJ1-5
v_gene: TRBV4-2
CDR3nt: TGTGCCAGCAGCCAAGAGAGGCAGAACAATCAGCCCCAGCATTTT
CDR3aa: CASSQERQNNQPQHF

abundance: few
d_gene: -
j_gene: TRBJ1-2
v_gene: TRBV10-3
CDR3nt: TGTGCCATCAGTGAGTCGACCTATGGCTACACCTTC
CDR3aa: CAISESTYGYTF

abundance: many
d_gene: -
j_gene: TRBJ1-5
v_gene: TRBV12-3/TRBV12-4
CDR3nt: TGTGCCAGCAGTTTGTCTGAGGGTTTTCAGCCCCAGCATTTT
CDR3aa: CASSLSEGFQPQHF

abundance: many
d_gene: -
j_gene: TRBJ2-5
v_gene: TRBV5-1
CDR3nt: TGCGCCAGCAGCTGGATAGGGCCTAAAGAGACCCAGTACTTC
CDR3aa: CASSWIGPKETQYF

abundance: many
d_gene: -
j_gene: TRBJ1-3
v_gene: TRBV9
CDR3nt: TGTGCCAGCAGCGTGAGAAGCGGGCAGTCTGGAAACACCATATATTTT
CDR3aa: CASSVRSGQSGNTIYF

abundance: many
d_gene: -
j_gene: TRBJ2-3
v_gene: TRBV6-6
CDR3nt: TGTGCCAGCAGTTACTTCCGCACAGATACGCAGTATTTT
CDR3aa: CASSYFRTDTQYF

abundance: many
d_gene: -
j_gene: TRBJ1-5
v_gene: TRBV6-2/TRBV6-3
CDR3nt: TGTGCCAGCAAATCTGGTCAGGCCCCTCAAGGGGCCCAGCATTTT
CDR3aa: CASKSGQAPQGAQHF

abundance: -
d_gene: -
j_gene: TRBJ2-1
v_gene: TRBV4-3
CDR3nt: TGCGCCAGCAGCCAAGGATGGGGGCGCGACAATGAGCAGTTCTTC
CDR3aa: CASSQGWGRDNEQFF

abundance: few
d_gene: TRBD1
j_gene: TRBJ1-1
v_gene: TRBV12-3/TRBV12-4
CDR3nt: TGTGCCAGCAGTTTGCTTTCGGACAGGTGGCAGGACACTGAAGCTTTCTTT
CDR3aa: CASSLLSDRWQDTEAFF